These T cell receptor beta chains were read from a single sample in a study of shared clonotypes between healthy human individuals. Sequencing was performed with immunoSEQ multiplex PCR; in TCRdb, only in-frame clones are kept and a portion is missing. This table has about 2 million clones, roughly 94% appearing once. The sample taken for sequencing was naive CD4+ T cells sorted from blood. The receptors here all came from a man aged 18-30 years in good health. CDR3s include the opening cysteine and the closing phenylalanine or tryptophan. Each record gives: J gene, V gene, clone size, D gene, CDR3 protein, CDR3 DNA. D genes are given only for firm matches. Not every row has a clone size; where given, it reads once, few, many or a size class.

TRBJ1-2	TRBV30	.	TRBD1	CAWSPGDRAYGYTF	TGTGCCTGGAGTCCGGGAGACAGGGCCTATGGCTACACCTTC
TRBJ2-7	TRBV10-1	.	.	CASSETSSYEQYF	TGCGCCAGCAGTGAGACTAGCTCCTACGAGCAGTACTTC
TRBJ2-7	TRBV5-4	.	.	CASSLGGRSYEQYF	TGTGCCAGCAGCTTGGGGGGACGCTCCTACGAGCAGTACTTC
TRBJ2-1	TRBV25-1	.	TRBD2	CASSEASGGLYNEQFF	TGTGCCAGCAGTGAGGCTAGCGGGGGGCTTTACAATGAGCAGTTCTTC
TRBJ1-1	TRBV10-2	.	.	CASIEGNMNTEAFF	TGCGCCAGCATTGAGGGGAACATGAACACTGAAGCTTTCTTT
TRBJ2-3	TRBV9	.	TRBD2	CASSVGASGSNTDTQYF	TGTGCCAGCAGCGTAGGGGCTAGCGGGAGCAACACAGATACGCAGTATTTT
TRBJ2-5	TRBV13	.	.	CASSSRGGSGETQYF	TGTGCCAGCAGTTCCAGGGGTGGCTCAGGGGAGACCCAGTACTTC
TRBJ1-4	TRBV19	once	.	CASSMREENEKLFF	TGTGCCAGTAGTATGCGGGAAGAGAATGAAAAACTGTTTTTT
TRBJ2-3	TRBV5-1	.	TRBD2	CASSNGGTDTQYF	TGCGCCAGCAGCAACGGGGGGACAGATACGCAGTATTTT
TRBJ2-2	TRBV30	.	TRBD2	CAWTSGSLVGELFF	TGTGCCTGGACTAGCGGGAGCCTTGTAGGGGAGCTGTTTTTT
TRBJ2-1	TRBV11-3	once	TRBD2	CASSDGTSAYNEQFF	TGTGCCAGCAGCGATGGGACTAGCGCCTACAATGAGCAGTTCTTC
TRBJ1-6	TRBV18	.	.	CASSTTPGVRGSPLHF	TGTGCCAGCTCCACCACTCCCGGGGTTAGGGGTTCACCCCTCCACTTT
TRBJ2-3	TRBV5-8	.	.	CASSARIRSDTQYF	TGTGCCAGCAGCGCTCGGATAAGGTCAGATACGCAGTATTTT
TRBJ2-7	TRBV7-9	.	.	CASSIAGAGEQYF	TGTGCCAGTAGTATCGCCGGGGCTGGCGAGCAGTACTTC
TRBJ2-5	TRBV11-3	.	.	CASSLRAGSQETQYF	TGTGCCAGCAGCTTACGCGCAGGGTCCCAAGAGACCCAGTACTTC
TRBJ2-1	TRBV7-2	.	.	CASSLALLGTDEQFF	TGTGCCAGCAGCTTAGCACTTTTAGGTACTGATGAGCAGTTCTTC
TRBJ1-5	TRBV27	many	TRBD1	CASSLTGGRYQPQHF	TGTGCCAGCAGTTTAACAGGGGGCCGGTATCAGCCCCAGCATTTT
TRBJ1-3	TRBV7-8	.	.	CASSLRTYSGNTIYF	TGTGCCAGCAGCCTCAGGACTTACTCTGGAAACACCATATATTTT
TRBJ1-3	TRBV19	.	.	CASTQLGTIYF	TGTGCCAGTACCCAGCTCGGCACCATATATTTT
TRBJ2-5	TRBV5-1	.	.	CASSPGDTHQETQYF	TGCGCCAGCAGCCCGGGGGACACCCACCAAGAGACCCAGTACTTC
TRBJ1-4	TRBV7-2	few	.	CASSLGRVSNEKLFF	TGTGCCAGCAGCTTAGGCCGCGTCAGTAATGAAAAACTGTTTTTT
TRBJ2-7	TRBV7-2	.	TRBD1	CASSQTTGFNFYEQYF	TGTGCCAGCAGCCAAACGACAGGGTTTAACTTCTACGAGCAGTACTTC
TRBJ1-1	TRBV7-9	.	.	CASTGANTEAFF	TGTGCCAGCACCGGCGCGAACACTGAAGCTTTCTTT
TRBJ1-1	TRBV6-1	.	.	CASSEAVRVTNTEAFF	TGTGCCAGCAGTGAAGCGGTCAGGGTAACGAACACTGAAGCTTTCTTT
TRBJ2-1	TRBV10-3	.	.	CAIKGGIYNEQFF	TGTGCCATCAAGGGGGGGATATACAATGAGCAGTTCTTC
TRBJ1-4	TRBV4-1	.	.	CASSQERQREKLFF	TGCGCCAGCAGCCAAGAAAGACAGAGAGAAAAACTGTTTTTT
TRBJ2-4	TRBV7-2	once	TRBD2	CASSGTSGGTEAKNIQYF	TGTGCCAGCAGCGGGACTAGCGGGGGCACGGAAGCCAAAAACATTCAGTACTTC
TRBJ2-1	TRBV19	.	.	CASSPGPDYNEQFF	TGTGCCAGTAGCCCCGGCCCAGATTACAATGAGCAGTTCTTC
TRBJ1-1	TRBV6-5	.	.	CASSYSQNTEAFF	TGTGCCAGCAGTTACTCTCAGAACACTGAAGCTTTCTTT
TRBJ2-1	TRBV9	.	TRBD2	CASSVERTSGHNEQFF	TGTGCCAGCAGCGTAGAGAGGACTAGCGGGCACAATGAGCAGTTCTTC
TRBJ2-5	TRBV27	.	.	CASSTGGPSGTQYF	TGTGCCAGCAGTACCGGGGGGCCCTCCGGGACCCAGTACTTC
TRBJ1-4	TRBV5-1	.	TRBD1	CASSVGTGVGLGEKLFF	TGCGCCAGCAGCGTTGGGACAGGCGTGGGGTTAGGCGAAAAACTGTTTTTT
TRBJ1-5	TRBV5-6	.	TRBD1	CASSYRGDNQPQHF	TGTGCCAGCAGCTACAGGGGTGACAATCAGCCCCAGCATTTT
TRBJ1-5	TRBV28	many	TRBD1	CASNPQGARQPQHF	TGTGCCAGCAACCCTCAGGGGGCAAGACAGCCCCAGCATTTT
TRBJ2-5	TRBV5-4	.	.	CASSLHQRGETQYF	TGTGCCAGCAGCTTGCATCAGAGGGGAGAGACCCAGTACTTC
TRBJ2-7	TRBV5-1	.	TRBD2	CASSLDRLAGGAYEQYF	TGCGCCAGCAGCTTGGACCGACTAGCGGGAGGGGCCTACGAGCAGTACTTC
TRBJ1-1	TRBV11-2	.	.	CASSLSLTVNTEAFF	TGTGCCAGCAGCTTAAGTCTGACAGTAAACACTGAAGCTTTCTTT
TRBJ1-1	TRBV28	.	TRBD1	CASSQPGQGEAEAFF	TGTGCCAGCAGTCAGCCAGGACAGGGCGAAGCTGAAGCTTTCTTT
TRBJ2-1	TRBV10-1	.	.	CASSEPGKYNEQFF	TGCGCCAGCAGTGAGCCGGGAAAATACAATGAGCAGTTCTTC
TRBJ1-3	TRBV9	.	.	CASSPRDPGNTIYF	TGTGCCAGCAGCCCTCGGGACCCTGGAAACACCATATATTTT
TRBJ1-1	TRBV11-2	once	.	CASSARGAEAFF	TGTGCCAGCAGCGCCCGGGGGGCTGAAGCTTTCTTT
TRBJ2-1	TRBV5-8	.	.	CASSPGLYGVYNEQFF	TGTGCCAGCAGCCCTGGCCTGTACGGGGTTTACAATGAGCAGTTCTTC
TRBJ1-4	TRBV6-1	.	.	CASSERTTDNQKLFF	TGTGCCAGCAGTGAACGGACAACTGATAATCAAAAACTGTTTTTT
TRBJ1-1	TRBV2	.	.	CASSEPLTAFF	TGTGCCAGCAGTGAACCCTTAACAGCTTTCTTT
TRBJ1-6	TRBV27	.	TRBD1	CASRSGTGNMSLHF	TGTGCCAGCAGGTCCGGGACAGGGAATATGTCCCTCCACTTT
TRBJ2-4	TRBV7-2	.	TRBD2	CASSSLAGGRNIQYF	TGTGCCAGCAGCTCCCTAGCGGGAGGGAGAAACATTCAGTACTTC
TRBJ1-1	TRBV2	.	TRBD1	CASSKGQGALNSANTEAFF	TGTGCCAGCAGTAAGGGACAGGGGGCGCTGAATTCTGCGAACACTGAAGCTTTCTTT
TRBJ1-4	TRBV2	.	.	CASSLAQTNEKLFF	TGTGCCAGCAGCCTGGCGCAGACTAATGAAAAACTGTTTTTT
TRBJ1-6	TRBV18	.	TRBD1	CASSGGQGMYSPLHF	TGTGCCAGCTCAGGTGGACAGGGGATGTATTCACCCCTCCACTTT
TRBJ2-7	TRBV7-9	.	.	CASSLTRYEQYF	TGTGCCAGCAGCTTAACGAGGTACGAGCAGTACTTC
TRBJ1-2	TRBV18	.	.	CASSPPGVGYTF	TGTGCCAGCTCACCACCAGGGGTAGGCTACACCTTC
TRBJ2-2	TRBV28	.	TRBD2	CASSTGLESGELFF	TGTGCCAGCAGCACGGGACTAGAGTCCGGGGAGCTGTTTTTT
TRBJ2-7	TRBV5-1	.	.	CASSLEAVKNYYEQYF	TGCGCCAGCAGCTTGGAGGCGGTAAAGAATTACTACGAGCAGTACTTC
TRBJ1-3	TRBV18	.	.	CASSSETAPGNTIYF	TGTGCCAGCTCATCAGAGACAGCGCCTGGAAACACCATATATTTT
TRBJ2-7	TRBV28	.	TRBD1	CASSRTGYEQYF	TGTGCCAGCAGTCGGACAGGGTACGAGCAGTACTTC
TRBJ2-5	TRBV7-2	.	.	CASSLARSQETQYF	TGTGCCAGCAGCTTAGCACGTAGCCAAGAGACCCAGTACTTC
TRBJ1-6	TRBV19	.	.	CASSSTDGGYSPLHF	TGTGCCAGTAGTTCCACCGACGGGGGTTATTCACCCCTCCACTTT
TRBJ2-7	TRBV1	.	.	CTSSLPTLRGRVYEQYF	TGCACCAGCAGCCTTCCGACCCTCAGGGGGCGGGTCTACGAGCAGTACTTC
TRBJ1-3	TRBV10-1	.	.	CASSESGFSGNTIYF	TGCGCCAGCAGTGAGTCCGGTTTCTCTGGAAACACCATATATTTT
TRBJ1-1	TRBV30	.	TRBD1	CAWSLQGHTEAFF	TGTGCCTGGAGTTTACAGGGGCACACTGAAGCTTTCTTT